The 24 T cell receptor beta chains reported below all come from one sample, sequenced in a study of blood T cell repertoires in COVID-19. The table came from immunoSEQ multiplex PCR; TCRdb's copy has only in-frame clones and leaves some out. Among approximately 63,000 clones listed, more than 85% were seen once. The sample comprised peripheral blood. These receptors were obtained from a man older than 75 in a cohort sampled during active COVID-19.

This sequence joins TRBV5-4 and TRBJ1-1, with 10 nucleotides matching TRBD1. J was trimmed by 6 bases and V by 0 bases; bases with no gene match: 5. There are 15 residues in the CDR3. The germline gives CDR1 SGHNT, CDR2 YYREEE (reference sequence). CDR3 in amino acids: CASSLVGQGFSEAFF. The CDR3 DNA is TGTGCCAGCAGCTTGGTGGGACAGGGGTTCTCTGAAGCTTTCTTT.

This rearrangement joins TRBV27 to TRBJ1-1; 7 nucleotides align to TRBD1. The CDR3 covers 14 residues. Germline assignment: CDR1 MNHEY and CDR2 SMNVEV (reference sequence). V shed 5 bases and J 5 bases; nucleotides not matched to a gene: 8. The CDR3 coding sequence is TGTGCCAGCAGTCCCCTGACAGGGAGAACTGAAGCTTTCTTT. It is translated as CASSPLTGRTEAFF.

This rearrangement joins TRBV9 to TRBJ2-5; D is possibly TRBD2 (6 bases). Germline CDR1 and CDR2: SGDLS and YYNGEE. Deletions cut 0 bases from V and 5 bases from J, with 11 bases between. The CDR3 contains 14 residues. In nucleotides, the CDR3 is TGTGCCAGCAGCGTAGGAGGAGGGTTGGAGACCCAGTACTTC. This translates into CASSVGGGLETQYF.

Here the CDR3 DNA reads TGTGCCAGTACCAGCAGGATGCAGCCCCAGCATTTT. Translation gives CASTSRMQPQHF. The genes are TRBV19 and TRBJ1-5; D not certain. Germline V gene data show CDR1 as LNHDA and CDR2 as SQIVND (reference sequence). The CDR3 is 12 amino acids. Trimming took off 7 bases at V and 7 bases at J, with 11 bases between the two ends. Drawing the rest from reference TRBV19 and TRBJ1-5, the complete variable domain is DGGITQSPKYLFRKEGQNVTLSCEQNLNHDAMYWYRQDPGQGLRLIYYSQIVNDFQKGDIAEGYSVSREKKESFPLTVTSAQKNPTAFYLCASTSRMQPQHFGDGTRLSIL.

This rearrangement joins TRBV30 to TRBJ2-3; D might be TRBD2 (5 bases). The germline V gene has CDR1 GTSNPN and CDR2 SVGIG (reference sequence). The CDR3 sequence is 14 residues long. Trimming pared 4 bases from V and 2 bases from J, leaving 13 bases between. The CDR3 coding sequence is TGTGCCTGGAAACGGGAAACCTTCACAGATACGCAGTATTTT. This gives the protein CAWKRETFTDTQYF.

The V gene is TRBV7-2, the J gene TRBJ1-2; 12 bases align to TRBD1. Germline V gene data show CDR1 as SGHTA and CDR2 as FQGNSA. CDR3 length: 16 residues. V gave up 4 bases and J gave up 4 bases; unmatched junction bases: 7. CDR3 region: CASSSVGTGGVYGYTF. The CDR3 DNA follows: TGTGCCAGCAGCTCGGTCGGGACAGGGGGCGTCTATGGCTACACCTTC. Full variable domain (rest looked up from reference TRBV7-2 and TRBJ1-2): GAGVSQSPSNKVTEKGKDVELRCDPISGHTALYWYRQSLGQGLEFLIYFQGNSAPDKSGLPSDRFSAERTGGSVSTLTIQRTQQEDSAVYLCASSSVGTGGVYGYTFGSGTRLTVV.

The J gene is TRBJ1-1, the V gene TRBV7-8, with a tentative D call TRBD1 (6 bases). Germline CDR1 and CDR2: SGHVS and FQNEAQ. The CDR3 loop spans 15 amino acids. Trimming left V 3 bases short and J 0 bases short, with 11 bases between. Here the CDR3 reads CASSFHGQLNTEAFF. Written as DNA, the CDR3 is TGTGCCAGCAGCTTTCACGGACAGCTGAACACTGAAGCTTTCTTT.

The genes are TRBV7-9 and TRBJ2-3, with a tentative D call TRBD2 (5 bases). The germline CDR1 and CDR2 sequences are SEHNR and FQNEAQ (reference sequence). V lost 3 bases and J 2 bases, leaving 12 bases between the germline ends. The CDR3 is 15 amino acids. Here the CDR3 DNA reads TGTGCCAGCAGCTTGAGGAGGCTAAACACAGATACGCAGTATTTT. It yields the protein CASSLRRLNTDTQYF.

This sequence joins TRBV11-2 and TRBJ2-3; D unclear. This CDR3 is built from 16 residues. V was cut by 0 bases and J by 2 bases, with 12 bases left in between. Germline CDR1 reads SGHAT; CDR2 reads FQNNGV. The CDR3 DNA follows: TGTGCCAGCAGCTTAGACGCAGGCTCATACACAGATACGCAGTATTTT. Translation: CASSLDAGSYTDTQYF.

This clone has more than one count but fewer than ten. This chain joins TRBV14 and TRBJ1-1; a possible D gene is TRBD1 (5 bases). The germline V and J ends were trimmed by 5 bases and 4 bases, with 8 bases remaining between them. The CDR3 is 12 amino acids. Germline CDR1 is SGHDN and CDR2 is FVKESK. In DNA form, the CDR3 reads TGTGCCAGCAGCGGAAGGGGCACTGAAGCTTTCTTT. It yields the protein CASSGRGTEAFF.

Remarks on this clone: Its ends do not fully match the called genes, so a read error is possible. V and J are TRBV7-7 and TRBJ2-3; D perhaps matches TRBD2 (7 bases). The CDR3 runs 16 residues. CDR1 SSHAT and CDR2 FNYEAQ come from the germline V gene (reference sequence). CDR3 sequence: CASSLGRGARTDTQYF. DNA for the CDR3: TGTGCTAGCAGCTTAGGTCGGGGGGCACGCACAGATACGCAGTATTTT. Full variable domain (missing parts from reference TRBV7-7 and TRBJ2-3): GAGVSQSPRYKVTKRGQDVTLRCDPISSHATLYWYQQALGQGPEFLTYFNYEAQPDKSGLPSDRFSAERPEGSISTLTIQRTEQRDSAMYRCASSLGRGARTDTQYFGPGTRLTVL.

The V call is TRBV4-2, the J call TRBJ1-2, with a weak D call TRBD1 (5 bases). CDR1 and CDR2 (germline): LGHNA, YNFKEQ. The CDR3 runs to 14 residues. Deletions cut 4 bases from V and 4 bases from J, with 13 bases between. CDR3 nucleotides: TGTGCCAGCAGCCCTGGGGCAGGTCCCTATGGCTACACCTTC. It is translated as CASSPGAGPYGYTF.

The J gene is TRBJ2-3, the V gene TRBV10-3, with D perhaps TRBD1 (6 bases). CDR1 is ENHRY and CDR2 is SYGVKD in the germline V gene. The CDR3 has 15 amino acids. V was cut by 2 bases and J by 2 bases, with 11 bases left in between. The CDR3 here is CAISEQGSSTDTQYF. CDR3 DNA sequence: TGTGCCATCAGTGAGCAGGGGTCCTCCACAGATACGCAGTATTTT.

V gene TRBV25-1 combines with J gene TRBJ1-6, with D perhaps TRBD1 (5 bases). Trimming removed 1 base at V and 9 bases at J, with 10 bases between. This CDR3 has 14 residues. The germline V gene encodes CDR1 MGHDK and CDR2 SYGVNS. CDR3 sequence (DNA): TGTGCCAGCAGTGAATGGGGGAGGGGTTCACCCCTCCACTTT. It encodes CASSEWGRGSPLHF.

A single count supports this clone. The CDR3 protein is CASSLGGTHQETQYF. CDR3 DNA sequence: TGTGCCAGCAGCTTGGGAGGGACACACCAAGAGACCCAGTACTTC. This chain connects TRBV5-4 to TRBJ2-5; D is possibly TRBD1 (6 bases). The germline V and J ends were trimmed by 0 bases and 0 bases, with 9 bases remaining between them. The length of the CDR3 is 15 residues. Looked up from germline, CDR1 is SGHNT and CDR2 is YYREEE (reference sequence). The variable domain in full, completed from reference TRBV5-4 and TRBJ2-5, reads ETGVTQSPTHLIKTRGQQVTLRCSSQSGHNTVSWYQQALGQGPQFIFQYYREEENGRGNFPPRFSGLQFPNYSSELNVNALELDDSALYLCASSLGGTHQETQYFGPGTRLLVL.

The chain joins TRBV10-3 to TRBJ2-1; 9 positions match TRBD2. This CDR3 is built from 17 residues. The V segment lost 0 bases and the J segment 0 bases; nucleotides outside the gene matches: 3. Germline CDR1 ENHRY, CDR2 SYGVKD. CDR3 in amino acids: CAISESPSGTSYNEQFF. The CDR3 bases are TGTGCCATCAGTGAGTCGCCTAGCGGGACCTCCTACAATGAGCAGTTCTTC.

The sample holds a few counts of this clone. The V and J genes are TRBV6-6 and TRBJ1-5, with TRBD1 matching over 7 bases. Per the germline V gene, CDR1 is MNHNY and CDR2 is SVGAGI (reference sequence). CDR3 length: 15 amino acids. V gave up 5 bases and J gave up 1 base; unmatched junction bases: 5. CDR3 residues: CASSRQGVSNQPQHF. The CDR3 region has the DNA TGTGCCAGCAGTCGCCAGGGGGTGAGCAATCAGCCCCAGCATTTT.

CDR3 region: CASSFQQGALTTGELFF. The CDR3 region has the DNA TGCGCCAGCAGCTTTCAACAGGGGGCGTTAACCACCGGGGAGCTGTTTTTT. V is TRBV5-1 and J is TRBJ2-2; 9 nucleotides line up with TRBD1. Trimming took 2 bases from V and 4 from J; bases not matched to a gene: 9. This CDR3 is 17 amino acids long. Germline CDR1 and CDR2: SGHRS and YFSETQ.

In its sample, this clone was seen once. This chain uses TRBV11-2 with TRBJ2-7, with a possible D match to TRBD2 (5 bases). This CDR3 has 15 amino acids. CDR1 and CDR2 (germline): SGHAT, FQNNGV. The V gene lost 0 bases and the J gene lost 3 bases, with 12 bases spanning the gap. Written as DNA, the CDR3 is TGTGCCAGCAGCTTAGACTTGAGGGAAGGCTACGAGCAGTACTTC. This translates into CASSLDLREGYEQYF. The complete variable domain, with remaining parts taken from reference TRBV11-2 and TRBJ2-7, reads EAGVAQSPRYKIIEKRQSVAFWCNPISGHATLYWYQQILGQGPKLLIQFQNNGVVDDSQLPKDRFSAERLKGVDSTLKIQPAKLEDSAVYLCASSLDLREGYEQYFGPGTRLTVT.

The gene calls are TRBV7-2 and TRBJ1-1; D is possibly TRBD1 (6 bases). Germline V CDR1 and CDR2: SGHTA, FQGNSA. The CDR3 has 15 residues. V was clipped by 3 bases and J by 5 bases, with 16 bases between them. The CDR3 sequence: CASSFEGGAGTEAFF. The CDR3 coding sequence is TGTGCCAGCAGCTTCGAGGGGGGGGCTGGTACTGAAGCTTTCTTT.

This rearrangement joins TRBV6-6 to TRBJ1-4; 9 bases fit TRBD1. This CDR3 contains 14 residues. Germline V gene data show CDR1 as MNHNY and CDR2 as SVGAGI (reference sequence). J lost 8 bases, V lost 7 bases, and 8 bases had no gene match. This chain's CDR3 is CASNKGDRGEKLFF. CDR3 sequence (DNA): TGTGCCAGCAATAAGGGTGACAGGGGGGAAAAACTGTTTTTT.

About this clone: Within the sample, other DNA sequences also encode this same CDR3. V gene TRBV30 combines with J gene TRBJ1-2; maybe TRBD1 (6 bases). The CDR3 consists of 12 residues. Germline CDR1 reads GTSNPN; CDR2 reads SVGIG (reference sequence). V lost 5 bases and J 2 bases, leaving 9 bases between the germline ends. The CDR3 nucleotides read TGTGCCTGGGCACAGGGAAACTATGGCTACACCTTC. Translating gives CAWAQGNYGYTF.

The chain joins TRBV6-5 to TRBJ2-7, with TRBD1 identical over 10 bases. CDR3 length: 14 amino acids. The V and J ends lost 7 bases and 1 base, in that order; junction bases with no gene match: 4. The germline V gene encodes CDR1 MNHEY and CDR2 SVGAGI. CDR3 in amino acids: CASKPGQGSYEQYF. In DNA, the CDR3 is TGTGCCAGCAAGCCGGGACAGGGGTCCTACGAGCAGTACTTC.

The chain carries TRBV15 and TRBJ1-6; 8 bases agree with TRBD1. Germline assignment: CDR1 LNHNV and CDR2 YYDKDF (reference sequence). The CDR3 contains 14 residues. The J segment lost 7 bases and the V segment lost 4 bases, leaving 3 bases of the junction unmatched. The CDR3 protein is CATSTTGGNSPLHF. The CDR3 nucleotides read TGTGCCACCAGCACAACAGGGGGAAATTCACCCCTCCACTTT.